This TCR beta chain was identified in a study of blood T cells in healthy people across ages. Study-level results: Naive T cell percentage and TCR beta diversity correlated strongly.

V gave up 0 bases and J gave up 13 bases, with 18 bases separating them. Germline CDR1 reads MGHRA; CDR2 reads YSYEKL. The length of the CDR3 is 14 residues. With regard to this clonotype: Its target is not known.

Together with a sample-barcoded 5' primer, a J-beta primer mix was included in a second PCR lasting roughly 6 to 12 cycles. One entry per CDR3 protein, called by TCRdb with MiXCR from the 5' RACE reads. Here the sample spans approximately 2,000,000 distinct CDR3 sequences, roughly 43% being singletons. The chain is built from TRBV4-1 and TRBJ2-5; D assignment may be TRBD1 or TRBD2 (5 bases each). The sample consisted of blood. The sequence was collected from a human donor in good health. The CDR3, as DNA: TGCGCCAGCAGCCAAGATTGGGGGTCGGGCGAGGGGTACTTC. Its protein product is CASSQDWGSGEGYF.